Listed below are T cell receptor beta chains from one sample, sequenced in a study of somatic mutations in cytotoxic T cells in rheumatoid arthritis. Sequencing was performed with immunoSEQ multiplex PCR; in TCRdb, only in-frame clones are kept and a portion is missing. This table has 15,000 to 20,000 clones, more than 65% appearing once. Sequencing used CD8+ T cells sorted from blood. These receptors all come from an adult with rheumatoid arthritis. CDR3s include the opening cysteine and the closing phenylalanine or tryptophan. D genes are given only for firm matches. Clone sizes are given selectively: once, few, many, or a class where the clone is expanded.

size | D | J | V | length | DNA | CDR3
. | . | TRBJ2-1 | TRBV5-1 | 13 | TGCGCCAGCAGCTTGGTGTCCAACAATGAGCAGTTCTTC | CASSLVSNNEQFF
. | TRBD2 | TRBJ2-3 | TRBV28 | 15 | TGTGCCACCAGCGTGACTAGCATCAACACAGATACGCAGTATTTT | CATSVTSINTDTQYF
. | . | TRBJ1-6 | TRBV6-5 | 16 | TGTGCCAGCAGTTTACAGGCGAGCTCCTATAATTCACCCCTCCACTTT | CASSLQASSYNSPLHF
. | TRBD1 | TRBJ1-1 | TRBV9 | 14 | TGTGCCAGCAGCGTAGAAACAGGGGACACTGAAGCTTTCTTT | CASSVETGDTEAFF
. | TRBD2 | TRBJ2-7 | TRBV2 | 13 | TGTGCCAGCACGTTCGGGAGGGCCTACGAGCAGTACTTC | CASTFGRAYEQYF
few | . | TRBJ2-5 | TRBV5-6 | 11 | TGTGCCAGCAGCTTAAGTGAGACCCAGTACTTC | CASSLSETQYF
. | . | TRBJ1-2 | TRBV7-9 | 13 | TGTGCCAGCAGCCCGGCTGGAGGGGTGGGCTACACCTTC | CASSPAGGVGYTF
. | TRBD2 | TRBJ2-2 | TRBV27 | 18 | TGTGCCAGCAGTTACCGGACTAGCGGGAGGGAACAGACCGGGGAGCTGTTTTTT | CASSYRTSGREQTGELFF
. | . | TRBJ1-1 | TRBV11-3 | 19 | TGTGCCAGCAGCTTTCCCCGAGGGGGGGGGCAGTTGGTAGGCACTGAAGCTTTCTTT | CASSFPRGGGQLVGTEAFF
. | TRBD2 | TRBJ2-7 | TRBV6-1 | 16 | TGTGCCAGCAGTGAAGGGCTAGCGGGGGTATCCTACGAGCAGTACTTC | CASSEGLAGVSYEQYF
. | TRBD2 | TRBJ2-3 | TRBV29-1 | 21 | TGCAGCGTTGAAGGGATACCGGGGACTAGCGGGGTGGGGTTCCGAACAGATACGCAGTATTTT | CSVEGIPGTSGVGFRTDTQYF
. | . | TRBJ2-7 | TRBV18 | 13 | TGTGCCAGCTCACAGGAGGGGGCGTACGAGCAGTACTTC | CASSQEGAYEQYF
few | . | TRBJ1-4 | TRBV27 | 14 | TGTGCCAGCAGCCACATAGGGTCTAATGAAAAACTGTTTTTT | CASSHIGSNEKLFF
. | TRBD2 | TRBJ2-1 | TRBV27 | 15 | TGTGCCAGCAGTTACGGACTAGCGGGGGGCAATGAGCAGTTCTTC | CASSYGLAGGNEQFF
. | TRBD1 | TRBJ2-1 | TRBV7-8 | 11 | TGTGCCAGCAGCTTAGCGGACAGGGAGTTCTTC | CASSLADREFF
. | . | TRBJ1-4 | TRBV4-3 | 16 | TGCGCCAGCAGCCAAGTGCTAGGGGGGCCGGATGAAAAACTGTTTTTT | CASSQVLGGPDEKLFF
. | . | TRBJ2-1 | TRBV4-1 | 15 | TGCGCCAGCAGCCAAGTCGAGGGGCCCTACAATGAGCAGTTCTTC | CASSQVEGPYNEQFF
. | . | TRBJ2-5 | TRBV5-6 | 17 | TGTGCCAGCAGCTTGGGTAGTCAGGGCAGGAGACAAGAGACCCAGTACTTC | CASSLGSQGRRQETQYF
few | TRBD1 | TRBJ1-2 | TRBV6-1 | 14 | TGTGCCAGCCGCGTAGGGACAGCTAACTATGGCTACACCTTC | CASRVGTANYGYTF
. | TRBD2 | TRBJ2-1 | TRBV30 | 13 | TGTGCTCGGGGGCCGGAGCGGGAGTATGAGCAGTTCTTC | CARGPEREYEQFF
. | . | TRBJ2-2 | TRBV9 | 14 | TGTGCCAGCAGCGTCCCTGGACCCACCGGGGAGCTGTTTTTT | CASSVPGPTGELFF
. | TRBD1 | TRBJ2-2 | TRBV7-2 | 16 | TGTGCCAACTCAGACCGGGACAGGGGAATTGTCGGGGAGCTGTTTTTT | CANSDRDRGIVGELFF
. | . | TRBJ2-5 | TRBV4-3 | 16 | TGCGCCAGCAGCCAAGGGATCTACAGGGCCCCAGAGACCCAGTACTTC | CASSQGIYRAPETQYF
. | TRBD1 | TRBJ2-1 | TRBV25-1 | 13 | TGTGCCAGCATCCACAGGGGTGGAAATGAGCAGTTCTTC | CASIHRGGNEQFF
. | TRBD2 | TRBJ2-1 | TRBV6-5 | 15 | TGTGCCAGCACGTCTTCTAGCGGGGATTACAATGAGCAGTTCTTC | CASTSSSGDYNEQFF
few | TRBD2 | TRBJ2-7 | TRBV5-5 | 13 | TGTGCCAGCAGCGTAGCGGGGGGGAACGAGCAGTACTTC | CASSVAGGNEQYF
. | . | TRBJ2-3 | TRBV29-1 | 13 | TGCAGTGTACCCGCGAGTTCAGAGGATACGCAGTATTTT | CSVPASSEDTQYF
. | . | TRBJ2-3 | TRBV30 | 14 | TGTGCCTCCTCAAACGAGCGGAGCACAGATACGCAGTATTTT | CASSNERSTDTQYF
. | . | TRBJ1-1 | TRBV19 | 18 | TGTGCCAGTAGTATAGACTTGTGGGGGTCCGGTAAGAACACTGAAGCTTTCTTT | CASSIDLWGSGKNTEAFF
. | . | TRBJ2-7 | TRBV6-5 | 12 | TGTGCCAGCAGTGCAACAGTCTACGAGCAGTACTTC | CASSATVYEQYF
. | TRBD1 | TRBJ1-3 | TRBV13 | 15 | TGTGCCAGCAGCTTGGGGACAGGCCAGGGGGACACCATATATTTT | CASSLGTGQGDTIYF
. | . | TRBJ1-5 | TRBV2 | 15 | TGTGCCAGCGGGGGTAGCAGGGCTCCCAATCAGCCCCAGCATTTT | CASGGSRAPNQPQHF
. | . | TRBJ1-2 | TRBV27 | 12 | TGTGCCATCACACAGGGAAACTATGGCTACACCTTC | CAITQGNYGYTF
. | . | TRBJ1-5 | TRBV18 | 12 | TGTGCCAGCTCACCAGGGATTCAGCCCCAGCATTTT | CASSPGIQPQHF
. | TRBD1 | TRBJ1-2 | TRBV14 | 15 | TGTGCCAGCAGCCCCCTCCACAGGGGGCGAGATGGCTACACCTTC | CASSPLHRGRDGYTF
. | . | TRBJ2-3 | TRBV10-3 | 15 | TGTGCCATCAGTGAACGGGGCATCCTCACAGATACGCAGTATTTT | CAISERGILTDTQYF
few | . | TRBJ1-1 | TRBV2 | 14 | TGTGCCAGCAGTGACTGGGGCGGGAGCACTGAAGCTTTCTTT | CASSDWGGSTEAFF
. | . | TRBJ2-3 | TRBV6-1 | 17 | TGTGCCAGCAGTGAAGCCACAGGTAGTGGTCACACAGATACGCAGTATTTT | CASSEATGSGHTDTQYF
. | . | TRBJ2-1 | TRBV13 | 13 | TGTGCCAGCAGCCCCAGACTAGAAAATGAGCAGTTCTTC | CASSPRLENEQFF
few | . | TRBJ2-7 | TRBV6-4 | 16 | TGTGCCAGCAGTGACTCCTGGCAGGGGGAGGTTGGCGAGCAGTACTTC | CASSDSWQGEVGEQYF
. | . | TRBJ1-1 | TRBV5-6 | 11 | TGTGCCAGCAGCATGGGGGTTCGAGCTTTCTTT | CASSMGVRAFF
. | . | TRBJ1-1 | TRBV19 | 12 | TGTGCCAGTCTGTCAAGGACCGTTGAAGCTTTCTTT | CASLSRTVEAFF
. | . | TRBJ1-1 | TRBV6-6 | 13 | TGTGCCAGCAATCAGGGTGGTGTCACTGAAGCTTTCTTT | CASNQGGVTEAFF
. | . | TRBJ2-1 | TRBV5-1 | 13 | TGCGCCAGCAGCTTGTCAGGGTATCTTGAGCAGTTCTTC | CASSLSGYLEQFF
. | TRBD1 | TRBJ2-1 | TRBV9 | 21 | TGTGCCAGCAGCGTCACATTACAGGGGGCGGAATCGATAAGCTCCTACAATGAGCAGTTCTTC | CASSVTLQGAESISSYNEQFF
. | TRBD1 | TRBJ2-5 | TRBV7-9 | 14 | TGTGCCAGCAGCTTTTCGACAGGGCCCTTGGCCCAGTACTTC | CASSFSTGPLAQYF
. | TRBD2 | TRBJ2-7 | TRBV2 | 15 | TGTGCCAGCAGTCCAATAGCGGGAACCTCCTACGAGCAGTACTTC | CASSPIAGTSYEQYF
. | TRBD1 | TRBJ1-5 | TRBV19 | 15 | TGTGCCAGTAGTCCAGGACAGGGACCCAATCAGCCCCAGCATTTT | CASSPGQGPNQPQHF
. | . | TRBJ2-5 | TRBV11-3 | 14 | TGTGCCAGCAGCTCCCATGTGGGTCAAGAGACCCAGTACTTC | CASSSHVGQETQYF
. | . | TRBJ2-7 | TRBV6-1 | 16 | TGTGCCAGCAGTGAAGATACGGGATCGGGGTCCTACGAGCAGTACTTC | CASSEDTGSGSYEQYF
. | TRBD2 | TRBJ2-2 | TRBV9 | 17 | TGTGCCAGCAGCGTGGGGAGCGGGGGGGGGACGACCGGGGAGCTGTTTTTT | CASSVGSGGGTTGELFF
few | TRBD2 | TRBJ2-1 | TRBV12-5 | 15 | TGTGCTAGTGGTACGGGACTAGCGGGAGTCAATGAGCAGTTCTTC | CASGTGLAGVNEQFF
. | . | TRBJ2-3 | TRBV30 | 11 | TGTGCCTGGAGGGGCACAGATACGCAGTATTTT | CAWRGTDTQYF